The 15 T cell receptor beta chains listed next were all sequenced from one sample in a study of blood T cell repertoires in COVID-19. Generated by immunoSEQ multiplex PCR, the TCRdb table keeps only in-frame clones and is missing some. There are about 220,000 clones in the sample; roughly 80% occur only once, and under 1.5% lies in the top ten. Sequencing was carried out using PBMCs or T cells enriched from blood (not recorded which). The receptors were gathered from a woman between 35 and 50 years old with acute COVID-19.

V and J are TRBV19 and TRBJ1-1; D possibly corresponds to TRBD1 (5 bases). CDR1 is LNHDA and CDR2 is SQIVND in the germline V gene (reference sequence). The V end lost 4 bases, the J end lost 1 base, and 13 bases lay between the germline ends. There are 15 residues in the CDR3. This chain's CDR3 is CASSKEGASNTEAFF. The CDR3 DNA is TGTGCCAGTAGTAAGGAAGGGGCCTCGAACACTGAAGCTTTCTTT.

This clone was seen only once. This chain links TRBV6-6 with TRBJ2-2; 7 bases align to TRBD2. Germline CDR1 is MNHNY and CDR2 is SVGAGI (reference sequence). The CDR3 spans 13 residues. The V and J ends lost 5 bases and 6 bases, in that order; junction bases with no gene match: 3. The CDR3 DNA sequence: TGTGCCAGCAGTCGTGGGGGGGCCGGGGAGCTGTTTTTT. The encoded protein is CASSRGGAGELFF.

This clone showed up just a few times. The chain has TRBV4-1 and TRBJ1-1, with TRBD1 matching 7 bases. This CDR3 region has 16 residues. The V segment lost 1 base and the J segment 5 bases; nucleotides outside the gene matches: 10. Germline CDR1 is MGHRA and CDR2 is YSYEKL. The CDR3 sequence: CASSQGRGNRGTEAFF. In DNA, the CDR3 is TGCGCCAGCAGCCAAGGGAGGGGGAACAGGGGTACTGAAGCTTTCTTT.

This clone has only a few counts. The V and J genes are TRBV7-3 and TRBJ1-1; 8 bases are shared with TRBD1. Germline trimming cut 2 bases from V and 1 base from J; bases unmatched to any gene: 6. Germline V gives CDR1 SGHTA, CDR2 FQGTGA. CDR3 length: 16 amino acids. The CDR3 bases are TGTGCCAGCAGCTTATCTCGGACAGGGACGAACACTGAAGCTTTCTTT. Residues: CASSLSRTGTNTEAFF.

The gene calls are TRBV15 and TRBJ2-2; 9 nucleotides align to TRBD2. The germline V gene encodes CDR1 LNHNV and CDR2 YYDKDF (reference sequence). J gave up 6 bases and V 5 bases, and 7 bases lay outside the gene matches. The CDR3 has 15 residues. In nucleotides, the CDR3 is TGTGCCACCAGCCGCGGGAGGGCCAACGCCGGGGAGCTGTTTTTT. Translating gives CATSRGRANAGELFF.

The J gene is TRBJ1-3, the V gene TRBV10-3; TRBD1 agrees at 7 bases. V gave up 6 bases and J gave up 2 bases; unmatched junction bases: 10. This CDR3 contains 16 residues. CDR1 and CDR2 from the germline V gene are ENHRY and SYGVKD. The DNA for the CDR3 is TGTGCCATCAGCGCGACAGGGCCTTCTACTGGAAACACCATATATTTT. Translation: CAISATGPSTGNTIYF.

This chain uses TRBV6-4 with TRBJ2-2; 10 nucleotides agree with TRBD1. J was trimmed by 0 bases and V by 4 bases; bases with no gene match: 11. The CDR3 runs to 19 residues. Germline loops: CDR1 MRHNA, CDR2 SNTAGT. DNA for the CDR3: TGTGCCAGCAGTGCCCCGGGACAGGGGAGACCCCCGAACACCGGGGAGCTGTTTTTT. This codes for CASSAPGQGRPPNTGELFF.

The chain combines TRBV19 with TRBJ2-1; 13 bases are a match to TRBD2. CDR3 size: 17 residues. The ends lost 8 bases at V and 0 bases at J; junction bases unmatched: 7. From germline, CDR1 is LNHDA and CDR2 SQIVND (reference sequence). The CDR3 DNA reads as TGTGCCAGTCGGACTAGCGGGGGCCGAAGCTCCTACAATGAGCAGTTCTTC. It yields the protein CASRTSGGRSSYNEQFF.

This clone has just one count. The genes are TRBV7-8 and TRBJ2-7; 8 nucleotides match TRBD1. The V segment lost 5 bases and the J segment 7 bases; nucleotides outside the gene matches: 10. CDR3 length equals 14 residues. CDR1 SGHVS and CDR2 FQNEAQ come from the germline V gene. The chain's CDR3 is CASSGGQAFGEQYF. The CDR3 bases are TGTGCCAGCAGCGGGGGACAGGCGTTTGGGGAGCAGTACTTC.

This clone was seen a few times. The CDR3 loop is CASSYEGNTEAFF. The CDR3 DNA follows: TGTGCCAGCAGTTACGAGGGGAACACTGAAGCTTTCTTT. V usage is TRBV6-5 and J usage is TRBJ1-1; unclear D gene. The germline V gene has CDR1 MNHEY and CDR2 SVGAGI. Deletions cut 2 bases from V and 1 base from J, with 5 bases between. This CDR3 comprises 13 residues.

CDR3 nucleotide sequence: TGTGCCAGCAGCCAGGACAGGGGCAGCACAGATACGCAGTATTTT. Amino acids: CASSQDRGSTDTQYF. The rearrangement links TRBV7-2 to TRBJ2-3; 9 positions match TRBD1. Trimming at V came to 5 bases and at J to 0 bases, leaving 3 bases not matched to a gene. CDR3 length: 15 residues. CDR1 is SGHTA, CDR2 FQGNSA, per germline.

In its sample, this clone was seen a few times. This sequence joins TRBV3-1 (or the pseudogene TRBV3-2) and TRBJ1-4, with 9 positions matching TRBD1. In germline, CDR1 is LGHDT, CDR2 YNNKEL (reference sequence). This CDR3 is 16 amino acids long. V lost 3 bases and J lost 6; bases outside the gene matches: 8. The CDR3 here is CASSHFGTGPYEKLFF. The DNA for the CDR3 is TGTGCCAGCAGCCATTTTGGGACAGGGCCCTATGAAAAACTGTTTTTT.

The chain combines TRBV25-1 with TRBJ1-2; a weak D match, TRBD1 (5 bases). In germline, CDR1 is MGHDK, CDR2 SYGVNS. The CDR3 contains 15 residues. V shed 6 bases and J shed 3 bases, with 17 bases lying between them. The CDR3 DNA is TGTGCCAGCAGGTCCTCGGGACTCCCCTACTATGGCTACACCTTC. This translates into CASRSSGLPYYGYTF.

J is TRBJ1-5 and V is TRBV30; TRBD1 is a possible D gene (6 bases). CDR1 is GTSNPN, CDR2 SVGIG, per germline (reference sequence). The CDR3 contains 13 residues. Between the trimmed V and J ends, which lost 0 bases and 9 bases, there was a span of 12 bases. CDR3 in amino acids: CAWSVQGDRPQHF. CDR3 bases: TGTGCCTGGAGTGTACAGGGAGATCGGCCCCAGCATTTT.

The chain joins TRBV11-3 to TRBJ1-1, with 7 bases matching TRBD1. Per the germline V gene, CDR1 is SGHNT and CDR2 is YENEEA. Losses at the gene ends were 5 bases for V and 7 bases for J; bases not matched to a gene: 4. This CDR3 is built from 12 residues. The CDR3 protein is CASSPGTDEAFF. CDR3 DNA sequence: TGTGCCAGCAGCCCAGGGACAGATGAAGCTTTCTTT.